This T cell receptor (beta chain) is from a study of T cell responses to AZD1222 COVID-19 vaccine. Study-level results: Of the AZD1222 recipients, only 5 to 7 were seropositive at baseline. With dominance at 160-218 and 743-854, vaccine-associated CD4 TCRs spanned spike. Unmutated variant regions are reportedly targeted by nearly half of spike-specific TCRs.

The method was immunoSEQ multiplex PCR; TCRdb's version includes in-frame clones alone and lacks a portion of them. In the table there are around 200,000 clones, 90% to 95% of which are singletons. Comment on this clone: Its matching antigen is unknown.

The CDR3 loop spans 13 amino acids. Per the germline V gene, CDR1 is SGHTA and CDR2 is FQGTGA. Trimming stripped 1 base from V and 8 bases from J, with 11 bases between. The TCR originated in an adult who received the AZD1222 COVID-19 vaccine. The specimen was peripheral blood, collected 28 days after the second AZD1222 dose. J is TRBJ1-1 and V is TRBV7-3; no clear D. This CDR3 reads CASSLIWGGEAFF. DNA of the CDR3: TGTGCCAGCAGCTTAATCTGGGGTGGGGAAGCTTTCTTT.